A single sample is the source of the 16 T cell receptor beta chains below, sequenced in a study of T cell changes during pregnancy in multiple sclerosis. Profiled with immunoSEQ multiplex PCR; TCRdb holds only in-frame clones, not every one. Of around 130,000 clones listed, 93% are singletons. The source material was peripheral blood, sampled before pregnancy. Source of these receptors: a female donor with multiple sclerosis, enrolled in a pregnancy study.

This clone was found once. V gene TRBV27 combines with J gene TRBJ2-7, with 7 bases identical to TRBD2. V gave up 8 bases and J gave up 4 bases; unmatched junction bases: 5. This CDR3 contains 12 residues. Germline V gene data show CDR1 as MNHEY and CDR2 as SMNVEV (reference sequence). CDR3 protein: CASGGGGYEQYF. The CDR3 DNA sequence: TGTGCCAGCGGTGGGGGGGGGTACGAGCAGTACTTC.

The rearrangement links TRBV9 to TRBJ1-1, with D possibly TRBD1 on 6 matching bases. The CDR3 has 14 residues. CDR1 SGDLS and CDR2 YYNGEE come from the germline V gene. Trimming stripped 3 bases from V and 5 bases from J, with 14 bases between. CDR3: CASSGTGRETEAFF. The CDR3 DNA reads as TGTGCCAGCAGCGGTACAGGGAGGGAAACTGAAGCTTTCTTT.

V usage is TRBV2 and J usage is TRBJ2-3, with TRBD1 as a possible D gene (5 bases). CDR1 SNHLY and CDR2 FYNNEI come from the germline V gene. Trimming took off 2 bases at V and 0 bases at J, with 15 bases between the two ends. The CDR3 totals 17 residues. CDR3: CASSEPAGYYSTDTQYF. In nucleotides, the CDR3 is TGTGCCAGCAGTGAACCTGCAGGGTATTATAGCACAGATACGCAGTATTTT.

The chain has TRBV11-2 and TRBJ1-2; D is unclear. CDR1 is SGHAT, CDR2 FQNNGV, per germline. This CDR3 has 17 residues. The V end lost 0 bases, the J end lost 1 base, and 15 bases lay between the germline ends. The CDR3 reads CASSLDTASLFNYGYTF. The DNA of the CDR3 is TGTGCCAGCAGCTTAGATACAGCTTCGCTATTTAACTATGGCTACACCTTC.

The CDR3 is CSVAATGFSGANVLTF. In DNA, the CDR3 is TGCAGCGTTGCTGCGACGGGGTTCTCTGGGGCCAACGTCCTGACTTTC. This chain joins TRBV29-1 and TRBJ2-6; tentatively, D is TRBD2 (5 bases). CDR3 size: 16 residues. Germline CDR1 and CDR2: SQVTM and ANQGSEA. The V gene lost 4 bases and the J gene lost 0 bases, with 13 bases spanning the gap.

This clone was recorded a few times. This chain uses TRBV29-1 with TRBJ1-1; TRBD1 matches 7 bases. The junction had 6 bases not matched to a gene; V was cut back by 5 bases and J by 3 bases. The CDR3 spans 13 residues. Per the germline V gene, CDR1 is SQVTM and CDR2 is ANQGSEA. CDR3 sequence reads: CSVYRGGYTEAFF. CDR3 in DNA: TGCAGCGTTTACAGGGGAGGTTACACTGAAGCTTTCTTT.

This chain uses TRBV7-2 with TRBJ2-5, with a possible D match to TRBD1 (6 bases). The CDR3 is 13 residues long. The V end lost 5 bases, the J end lost 6 bases, and 13 bases lay between the germline ends. CDR1 is SGHTA and CDR2 is FQGNSA in the germline V gene. CDR3 region: CASSLVRGQTQYF. The CDR3 DNA follows: TGTGCCAGCAGCCTTGTCAGGGGACAGACCCAGTACTTC.

The genes are TRBV27 and TRBJ2-1; 11 bases align to TRBD2. V gave up 10 bases and J gave up 7 bases; unmatched junction bases: 12. The CDR3 spans 15 residues. Germline lookup yields CDR1 MNHEY and CDR2 SMNVEV (reference sequence). The CDR3 nucleotides are TGTGCCACAACTAGCGGGGGAGGACCTCCGAATGAGCAGTTCTTC. Its protein is CATTSGGGPPNEQFF.

The V gene is TRBV19, the J gene TRBJ2-3; 8 bases map to TRBD2. Looked up from germline, CDR1 is LNHDA and CDR2 is SQIVND (reference sequence). The CDR3 covers 16 residues. The junction had 7 bases not matched to a gene; V was cut back by 5 bases and J by 0 bases. The DNA for the CDR3 is TGTGCCAGTAGTTCATCCACTAGCGGTAGCACAGATACGCAGTATTTT. It is translated as CASSSSTSGSTDTQYF.

V usage is TRBV4-2 and J usage is TRBJ1-2, with TRBD1 matching over 10 bases. V lost 5 bases and J lost 6; bases outside the gene matches: 9. Germline V gene lookup returns CDR1 LGHNA and CDR2 YNFKEQ. The CDR3 runs to 15 residues. This CDR3 reads CASSTQTGGADGYTF. The CDR3 DNA reads TGTGCCAGCAGCACCCAGACAGGGGGCGCGGATGGCTACACCTTC.

V usage is TRBV15 and J usage is TRBJ2-2, with D possibly TRBD2 on 6 matching bases. Germline CDR1 and CDR2: LNHNV and YYDKDF (reference sequence). This CDR3 spans 16 amino acids. Trimming took 1 base from V and 1 from J, leaving 10 bases between them. The DNA for the CDR3 is TGTGCCACCAGCAGAGTAAGAGCGGGGAACACCGGGGAGCTGTTTTTT. Its translation: CATSRVRAGNTGELFF.

The V and J genes are TRBV10-3 and TRBJ1-1; D not certain. Trimming shortened V by 0 bases and J by 6 bases, and 8 bases separated the two germline ends. Germline assignment: CDR1 ENHRY and CDR2 SYGVKD. The CDR3 runs to 13 residues. CDR3 sequence: CAISESKSSEAFF. The CDR3 DNA follows: TGTGCCATCAGTGAGTCGAAAAGCTCTGAAGCTTTCTTT.

The V and J genes are TRBV7-3 and TRBJ2-7; no clear D gene. V lost 3 bases and J 6 bases, leaving 9 bases between the germline ends. The CDR3 is 12 residues long. Germline loops: CDR1 SGHTA, CDR2 FQGTGA. The DNA for the CDR3 is TGTGCCAGCAGCTTCGGCGCAGGCGAGCAGTACTTC. Amino acid sequence: CASSFGAGEQYF.

J is TRBJ1-1 and V is TRBV5-6; 11 bases fit TRBD1. The length of the CDR3 is 15 residues. V dropped 4 bases and J dropped 5; count of bases not matched to a gene: 7. CDR1 and CDR2 from the germline V gene are SGHDT and YYEEEE. The CDR3 loop reads CASSPGTGGGTEAFF. CDR3 coding DNA: TGTGCCAGCAGCCCGGGGACAGGGGGTGGGACTGAAGCTTTCTTT. Combining the CDR3 with reference TRBV5-6 and TRBJ1-1 gives the whole variable domain DAGVTQSPTHLIKTRGQQVTLRCSPKSGHDTVSWYQQALGQGPQFIFQYYEEEERQRGNFPDRFSGHQFPNYSSELNVNALLLGDSALYLCASSPGTGGGTEAFFGQGTRLTVV.

The rearrangement links TRBV11-3 to TRBJ2-3; 8 bases align to TRBD2. The CDR3 totals 15 residues. Germline V gene sequence: CDR1 SGHNT, CDR2 YENEEA. V shed 5 bases, J shed 2 bases, and the junction held 6 bases outside the gene matches. CDR3 region: CASSPKRGNTDTQYF. In nucleotides, the CDR3 is TGTGCCAGCAGCCCAAAGCGGGGGAACACAGATACGCAGTATTTT.

The chain is built from TRBV6-5 and TRBJ1-1; possible D gene TRBD1, 6 bases. The CDR3 runs to 14 residues. Between the trimmed V and J ends, which lost 5 bases and 4 bases, there was a span of 14 bases. Germline V gene data show CDR1 as MNHEY and CDR2 as SVGAGI. The CDR3 DNA reads as TGTGCCAGCAGTGGGGCTAGGGGGGGCACTGAAGCTTTCTTT. Protein sequence: CASSGARGGTEAFF.